The clone carrying this TCR beta chain was seen a handful of times. The CDR3 is made up of 13 amino acids. Germline lookup yields CDR1 DFQATT and CDR2 SNEGSKA (reference sequence). Trimming removed 5 bases at V and 3 bases at J, with 12 bases between. This sample is drawn from a study of patients and donors after allogeneic stem cell transplantation. Each CDR3 protein is one row after TCRdb ran MiXCR on the RT-PCR reads. Seen here are about a million distinct CDR3 sequences, 18% observed once, and the top ten hold 5% to 6.5%. The sequence was obtained from a human donor who was either an allogeneic HSCT recipient or a stem cell or donor lymphocyte infusion donor (not recorded which). It is not recorded whose cells these are; they may come from a transplant donor. The chain is built from TRBV20-1 and TRBJ2-3; tentative D call: TRBD2 (6 bases). Material: blood, either unsorted or a sorted T cell fraction (not recorded which). CDR3 coding DNA: TGCAGTGCTCGGTGGCGGGGAACAGATACGCAGTATTTT. Its translation is CSARWRGTDTQYF.